This paragraph reports one T cell receptor (beta chain). The antigen this receptor binds is unknown. No much larger clone exists at a distance of one base, and base qualities are not known. This sample was included in a study of cytotoxic CD8 clonotypes in ibrutinib-treated CLL (dated by TCRdb to about 2021). Notes on the research overall: The cohort included about 15 treatment-naive and eleven to twelve relapsed/refractory patients; 17 to 18 were IGHV unmutated. Responses were partial in around 25 patients and complete in 2; after median approximately 67 months follow-up, about 14 stayed in remission and 12 progressed. Response samples were obtained after a median of approximately eleven months of treatment, with a range of roughly 6 to 40 months. An average of 255,043 productive templates and approximately 90,000 productive rearrangements was obtained per sample. Longitudinal samples were obtainable from about 30% of the 86 participants in the trial. Cryopreserved peripheral blood mononuclear cells were obtained before treatment, at response, and at either sustained remission or disease progression. Patients were still on ibrutinib when every remission and progressive disease sample was collected. General study outcomes and caveats: Sustained-remission and progressing patients did not have matched sampling times, and lymph node repertoires were not examined. At baseline, clonality was higher than in age-matched healthy donors and showed a strong correlation with circulating CD8+ T-cell counts. At ibrutinib response clonality went up, during sustained remission it held steady, and at progression it dropped back toward baseline. Public clonotypes were rare and either shrank or stayed stable during treatment, and the rise in clonality at ibrutinib response reflected expansion of private clonotypes.

Roughly 2 micrograms of genomic DNA were extracted from cryopreserved PBMCs for TCR beta library preparation. Longitudinal blood samples from CLL patients receiving ibrutinib monotherapy were subjected to high-throughput TCR beta sequencing. The patients took part in an open-label, single-center phase 2 trial of ibrutinib monotherapy. Including the terminal cysteine and phenylalanine, the CDR3 comprises 19 residues. CDR3 DNA only is kept here, 57 bases in frame from base 1. CDR1 and CDR2, looked up from the germline V gene (reference sequence), are MNHEY and SMNVEV. The germline V end is reduced by 2 bases and the J end by 0 bases; junction bases left unmatched: 12. On a MiSeq, deep resolution sequencing aimed for a depth between 1 in 1 million and 1 in 200,000 T cells, with each clonotype covered approximately 9.2x on average. The immunoSEQ hsTCRB Kit was used to generate the TCR beta libraries. As for how the authors treated the data: The data were analyzed with ImmunoSEQ Analyzer and ImmunoSEQ Data Assistant, and V, D and J gene assignments followed IMGT definitions. Clonality, which ranges from 0 to 1, was calculated by subtracting the normalized Shannon entropy of productive rearrangement frequencies from one. Only overrepresented clonotypes making up at least 0.05% of the repertoire of each patient were included in the public clonotype analysis. Some 14 age-matched healthy donor repertoires from immuneACCESS served as clonality controls. Not all clones reach the TCRdb copy of this immuneACCESS table, which keeps in-frame sequences only. Checked studies attribute under half of the gap to unresolved V genes and leave the rest unexplained. The D gene and trimming were derived from the DNA, and the V and J assignments and clone size from that table. The sample yields approximately 320,000 clones; 67% were counted once. 5% to 6.5% of the sample is taken by the ten largest.

The sequencing used PBMCs, collected after 36 months of ibrutinib treatment. The sequence joins TRBV27 to TRBJ2-1, and TRBD2 aligns with 8 junction nucleotides. The source is a human donor with chronic lymphocytic leukemia. The nucleotide sequence is TGTGCCAGCAGTTTAGGTCCGGGAGGGATTTTAAGCTCCTACAATGAGCAGTTCTTC. Its protein reads: CASSLGPGGILSSYNEQFF.